The TCR beta chain described here comes from a study of CD8+CD57+ T cells in acquired aplastic anemia. Whoever was chosen for sequencing had shown CD8+CD57+ cell expansion by flow cytometry. Points on this clonotype: In this CDR3 the conserved last residue, phenylalanine or tryptophan, is missing, so a read error is likely. It is unclear where the CDR3 begins or ends on the DNA, so no DNA is shown, and the CDR3 is as TCRdb lists it.

CDR3 and TCR beta VDJ profiling relied on a genomic DNA template. TCRdb recomputed calls from the reads with MiXCR, one row per CDR3 protein. The repertoire holds 260,000 or so distinct CDR3 sequences, with around 82% as singletons. The CDR3 region is 13 residues in length, termini included. The germline CDR1 and CDR2 sequences are SGHTA and FQGNSA. The V gene is TRBV7-2, the J gene TRBJ1-2. Sequences were obtained from sorted CD4+, CD8+, or CD8+CD57+ T cells (not recorded which) from PBMCs. The origin of this receptor is a human donor with aplastic anemia. CDR3 residues: CASSLAGAGDTTY.